This TCR beta chain came from a study of T cell changes during pregnancy in multiple sclerosis. This CDR3 comprises 18 residues. Looked up from germline, CDR1 is SGHKS and CDR2 is YYEKEE (reference sequence). Deletions cut 0 bases from V and 5 bases from J, with 23 bases between. Assay: immunoSEQ multiplex PCR; the TCRdb copy retains only in-frame clones and omits some. Among roughly 70,000 clones, around nine tenths were seen once, and the ten largest hold about 1%. The sequence came from a female donor with multiple sclerosis, enrolled in a pregnancy study. The input for sequencing was peripheral blood, taken in the third trimester of pregnancy. The chain uses TRBV5-5 and TRBJ2-5; D is possibly TRBD2 (5 bases). The CDR3 is CASSLAVEAGLGRETQYF. The CDR3 nucleotides are TGTGCCAGCAGCTTGGCGGTGGAGGCGGGCTTAGGCCGGGAGACCCAGTACTTC.